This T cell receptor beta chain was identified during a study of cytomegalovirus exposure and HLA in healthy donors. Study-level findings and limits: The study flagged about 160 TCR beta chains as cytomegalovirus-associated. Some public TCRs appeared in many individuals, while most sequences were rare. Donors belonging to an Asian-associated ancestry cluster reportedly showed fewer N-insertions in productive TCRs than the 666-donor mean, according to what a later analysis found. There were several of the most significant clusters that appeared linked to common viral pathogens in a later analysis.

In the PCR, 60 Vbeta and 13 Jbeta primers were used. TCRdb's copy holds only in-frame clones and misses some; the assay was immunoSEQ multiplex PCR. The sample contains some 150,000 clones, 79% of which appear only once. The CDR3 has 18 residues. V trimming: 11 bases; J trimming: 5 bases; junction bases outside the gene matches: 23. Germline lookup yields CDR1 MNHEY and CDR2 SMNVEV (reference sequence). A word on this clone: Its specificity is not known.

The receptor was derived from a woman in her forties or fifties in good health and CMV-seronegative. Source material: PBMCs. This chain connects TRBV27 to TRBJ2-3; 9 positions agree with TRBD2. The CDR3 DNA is TGTGCCCTCCTTCTTCTACCGGGGCGGGAGGGCCTCGGAGATACGCAGTATTTT. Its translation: CALLLLPGREGLGDTQYF.